Below, 26 T cell receptor beta chains from the same sample are listed, as sequenced in a study of radiotherapy plus CTLA-4 blockade in lung cancer. The protocol was immunoSEQ multiplex PCR, while the TCRdb copy is restricted to in-frame clones and leaves out a portion. This sample has 45,000 to 55,000 clones, with roughly 84% found just once. The sample in question was peripheral blood, obtained from a patient treated with radiotherapy plus ipilimumab. Receptor source: a human donor with non-small cell lung cancer who had a partial response to radiotherapy plus ipilimumab.

CDR3 in amino acids: CASSRPGRNQPQHF. The CDR3 nucleotides read TGTGCCAGCAGCAGACCGGGTCGCAATCAGCCCCAGCATTTT. The rearrangement links TRBV28 to TRBJ1-5; D call uncertain. Deletions cut 6 bases from V and 2 bases from J, with 11 bases between. The CDR3 is made up of 14 amino acids. CDR1 MDHEN and CDR2 SYDVKM come from the germline V gene.

The rearrangement uses TRBV20-1 and TRBJ2-3; D unclear. This CDR3 spans 11 amino acids. Trimming left V 3 bases short and J 2 bases short, with 3 bases between. Germline CDR1 DFQATT, CDR2 SNEGSKA (reference sequence). CDR3 in amino acids: CSASYTDTQYF. The CDR3 DNA follows: TGCAGTGCTAGTTACACAGATACGCAGTATTTT.

This chain links TRBV7-6 with TRBJ2-7; 11 bases line up with TRBD1. V trimming: 3 bases; J trimming: 2 bases; junction bases outside the gene matches: 0. This CDR3 is built from 14 residues. CDR1 is SGHVS, CDR2 FNYEAQ, per germline. CDR3 nucleotide sequence: TGTGCCAGCAGCTTGGGACAGGGGGCCTACGAGCAGTACTTC. Translated: CASSLGQGAYEQYF.

The J gene is TRBJ2-5, the V gene TRBV20-1, with TRBD1 identical over 7 bases. Germline V CDR1 and CDR2: DFQATT, SNEGSKA (reference sequence). The CDR3 consists of 11 residues. CDR3 DNA sequence: TGCAGGGGACAGCACCAAGAGACCCAGTACTTC. Translation: CRGQHQETQYF.

The V gene is TRBV4-3, the J gene TRBJ1-6; D remains ambiguous. V shed 0 bases and J shed 10 bases, with 13 bases lying between them. This CDR3 spans 15 amino acids. Germline V gene data show CDR1 as LGHNA and CDR2 as YSLEER. CDR3 region: CASSQDRGIRSPLHF. The CDR3 bases are TGCGCCAGCAGCCAAGATCGGGGAATAAGGTCACCCCTCCACTTT.

The chain links TRBV15 to TRBJ2-2; 9 positions match TRBD2. Losses at the gene ends were 8 bases for V and 1 base for J; bases not matched to a gene: 11. This CDR3 has 17 amino acids. Germline V CDR1 and CDR2: LNHNV, YYDKDF (reference sequence). The CDR3 region is CATRPSGDIWNTGELFF. The DNA of the CDR3 is TGTGCCACCCGGCCTAGCGGGGATATTTGGAACACCGGGGAGCTGTTTTTT.

The rearrangement links TRBV9 to TRBJ2-7, with D unresolved. CDR3 length: 13 residues. Germline V gene lookup returns CDR1 SGDLS and CDR2 YYNGEE. V was pared by 0 bases and J by 3 bases, with 7 bases between. The CDR3 protein is CASSVANNYEQYF. CDR3 nucleotides: TGTGCCAGCAGCGTAGCAAACAACTACGAGCAGTACTTC.

The gene calls are TRBV7-9 and TRBJ2-7; a weak D match, TRBD1 (6 bases). Per germline, CDR1 SEHNR and CDR2 FQNEAQ (reference sequence). V shed 3 bases and J shed 2 bases, with 17 bases lying between them. CDR3 length: 16 residues. CDR3 nucleotides: TGTGCCAGCAGCTTCCCGGCTGACAGGCTAACCTACGAGCAGTACTTC. Protein sequence: CASSFPADRLTYEQYF.

The V gene is TRBV4-2, the J gene TRBJ1-1; weak D call: TRBD1 (6 bases). The CDR3 is 17 residues long. The germline gives CDR1 LGHNA, CDR2 YNFKEQ. V was cut by 2 bases and J by 5 bases, with 21 bases left in between. This CDR3 is CASSQRSTGVVDTEAFF. CDR3 bases: TGTGCCAGCAGCCAACGGTCGACAGGAGTGGTGGATACTGAAGCTTTCTTT.

This chain links TRBV7-9 with TRBJ2-2; TRBD2 is a possible D gene (6 bases). The CDR3 loop spans 16 amino acids. V was trimmed by 3 bases and J by 5 bases, leaving 16 bases between them. Germline-derived CDR1 and CDR2 are SEHNR and FQNEAQ (reference sequence). CDR3 region: CASSFSGDRATGELFF. The CDR3 region has the DNA TGTGCCAGCAGCTTTAGCGGAGATAGGGCTACCGGGGAGCTGTTTTTT.

J is TRBJ1-2 and V is TRBV6-1, with 8 bases that match TRBD1. This CDR3 has 12 residues. V gave up 7 bases and J gave up 8 bases; unmatched junction bases: 6. The germline V gene encodes CDR1 MNHNS and CDR2 SASEGT. The CDR3 sequence is CASTPQGEGYTF. For the CDR3, the DNA is TGTGCCAGCACCCCACAGGGGGAAGGCTACACCTTC.

V and J are TRBV5-6 and TRBJ2-5, with a weak D call TRBD2 (5 bases). This CDR3 spans 15 amino acids. Germline V CDR1 and CDR2: SGHDT, YYEEEE. V lost 4 bases and J 5 bases, leaving 18 bases between the germline ends. CDR3 amino acids: CASSRDPSSWETQYF. In DNA, the CDR3 is TGTGCCAGCAGCCGCGACCCTAGCTCGTGGGAGACCCAGTACTTC.

The chain combines TRBV27 with TRBJ1-2; tentative D call: TRBD1 (6 bases). The CDR3 is 14 residues long. Between the trimmed V and J ends, which lost 5 bases and 6 bases, there was a span of 16 bases. Per the germline V gene, CDR1 is MNHEY and CDR2 is SMNVEV (reference sequence). The DNA of the CDR3 is TGTGCCAGCAGTGAAGGCTACCCAGGGGATGGCTACACCTTC. Amino acids: CASSEGYPGDGYTF.

This chain connects TRBV5-1 to TRBJ2-7; possibly TRBD1 for D (5 bases). Germline CDR1 is SGHRS and CDR2 is YFSETQ. CDR3 length equals 13 residues. With 4 bases removed from V and 2 bases from J, the gap between germline ends came to 10 bases. As DNA, the CDR3 is TGCGCCAGCAGCCCCGTGACAGCCTACGAGCAGTACTTC. It specifies CASSPVTAYEQYF. Full variable domain (missing parts from reference TRBV5-1 and TRBJ2-7): KAGVTQTPRYLIKTRGQQVTLSCSPISGHRSVSWYQQTPGQGLQFLFEYFSETQRNKGNFPGRFSGRQFSNSRSEMNVSTLELGDSALYLCASSPVTAYEQYFGPGTRLTVT.

The chain recombines TRBV5-1 with TRBJ1-4; the D is unclear. The CDR3 has 14 amino acids. Germline V gene sequence: CDR1 SGHRS, CDR2 YFSETQ. Trimming left V 0 bases short and J 4 bases short, with 7 bases between. CDR3 nucleotide sequence: TGCGCCAGCAGCTTGGGAGGGATTAATGAAAAACTGTTTTTT. Encoded protein: CASSLGGINEKLFF.

The rearrangement joins TRBV18 to TRBJ2-2, with D perhaps matching TRBD2 (6 bases). The CDR3 consists of 14 residues. Trimming stripped 1 base from V and 7 bases from J, with 10 bases between. The germline CDR1 and CDR2 sequences are KGHSH and LQKENI. CDR3 bases: TGTGCCAGCTCACCACAGCAGGGAGGCGGGGAGCTGTTTTTT. This encodes CASSPQQGGGELFF.

The chain links TRBV12-5 to TRBJ1-5; TRBD1 aligns across 8 bases. CDR3 length: 15 residues. With 1 base clipped from V and 6 bases from J, the junction kept 5 bases outside the gene matches. Germline V gene data show CDR1 as LGHNT and CDR2 as FRNRAP. The CDR3: CASGLASGGGQPQHF. CDR3 coding DNA: TGTGCTAGTGGTTTGGCCTCAGGGGGCGGTCAGCCCCAGCATTTT.

V is TRBV18 and J is TRBJ1-2, with D possibly being TRBD1 (5 bases). Per the germline V gene, CDR1 is KGHSH and CDR2 is LQKENI. V was trimmed by 2 bases and J by 4 bases, leaving 8 bases between them. This CDR3 is 13 amino acids long. Here the CDR3 DNA reads TGTGCCAGCTCACCAGACAGTAGCTATGGCTACACCTTC. The encoded protein is CASSPDSSYGYTF.

The chain recombines TRBV5-4 with TRBJ1-6; D is unclear. Germline lookup yields CDR1 SGHNT and CDR2 YYREEE (reference sequence). The CDR3 runs to 15 residues. V was shortened by 2 bases and J by 2 bases, with 8 bases between the two germline ends. CDR3 nucleotides: TGTGCCAGCAGCTTCCGGGTACCCTATAATTCACCCCTCCACTTT. It specifies CASSFRVPYNSPLHF.

V gene TRBV28 combines with J gene TRBJ2-7; D not certain. The CDR3 spans 13 residues. The V end lost 1 base, the J end lost 13 bases, and 17 bases lay between the germline ends. The germline V gene encodes CDR1 MDHEN and CDR2 SYDVKM. CDR3 sequence (DNA): TGTGCCAGCAGTTTATCGCCCAACCGTGGCTGTTACTTC. It translates to CASSLSPNRGCYF.

The chain is built from TRBV5-4 and TRBJ2-3; 9 positions match TRBD2. Germline CDR1 SGHNT, CDR2 YYREEE (reference sequence). The CDR3 is made up of 18 amino acids. The V gene end was trimmed by 4 bases and the J gene end by 2 bases; junction bases not matched to a gene: 14. The CDR3 loop reads CASSVHSPSGANTDTQYF. The CDR3 coding sequence is TGTGCCAGCAGCGTCCACTCCCCTAGCGGGGCAAACACAGATACGCAGTATTTT.

The genes are TRBV29-1 and TRBJ2-1, with 11 bases fitting TRBD1. The germline gives CDR1 SQVTM, CDR2 ANQGSEA. The CDR3 totals 14 residues. The V gene end was trimmed by 3 bases and the J gene end by 8 bases; junction bases not matched to a gene: 6. This CDR3 reads CSVDLGQGDDEQFF. CDR3 DNA sequence: TGCAGCGTTGATTTGGGACAGGGGGACGATGAGCAGTTCTTC.

The CDR3 protein is CASSLNFWTAGGNSYEQYF. The CDR3 bases are TGTGCCAGCAGTCTTAACTTTTGGACGGCGGGCGGTAACTCCTACGAGCAGTACTTC. The chain is built from TRBV28 and TRBJ2-7; tentative D call: TRBD2 (5 bases). This CDR3 has 19 amino acids. Germline CDR1 and CDR2: MDHEN and SYDVKM. Trimming removed 5 bases from V and 0 bases from J, with 26 bases in between.

Only a few counts were recorded for this clone. The chain uses TRBV5-1 and TRBJ2-3; 9 bases match TRBD1. CDR3 length: 15 residues. V lost 4 bases and J lost 4; bases outside the gene matches: 7. Looked up from germline, CDR1 is SGHRS and CDR2 is YFSETQ. The CDR3 protein is CASSRGQGGPDTQYF. Written as DNA, the CDR3 is TGCGCCAGCAGCCGGGGACAGGGCGGTCCAGATACGCAGTATTTT. Drawing the rest from reference TRBV5-1 and TRBJ2-3, the complete variable domain is KAGVTQTPRYLIKTRGQQVTLSCSPISGHRSVSWYQQTPGQGLQFLFEYFSETQRNKGNFPGRFSGRQFSNSRSEMNVSTLELGDSALYLCASSRGQGGPDTQYFGPGTRLTVL.

This rearrangement joins TRBV28 to TRBJ2-3; D gene unclear. The CDR3 sequence is 14 residues long. V was cut by 3 bases and J by 1 base, with 8 bases left in between. The germline V gene has CDR1 MDHEN and CDR2 SYDVKM. CDR3 residues: CASSFGYGTDTQYF. The CDR3 region has the DNA TGTGCCAGCAGTTTCGGGTACGGCACAGATACGCAGTATTTT.

V gene TRBV9 combines with J gene TRBJ2-1; D uncertain. V was shortened by 0 bases and J by 0 bases, with 13 bases between the two germline ends. Per germline, CDR1 SGDLS and CDR2 YYNGEE. The CDR3 is 17 residues long. The CDR3 nucleotides read TGTGCCAGCAGCGTAGGGCTCCCATACGACTCCTACAATGAGCAGTTCTTC. Protein: CASSVGLPYDSYNEQFF.